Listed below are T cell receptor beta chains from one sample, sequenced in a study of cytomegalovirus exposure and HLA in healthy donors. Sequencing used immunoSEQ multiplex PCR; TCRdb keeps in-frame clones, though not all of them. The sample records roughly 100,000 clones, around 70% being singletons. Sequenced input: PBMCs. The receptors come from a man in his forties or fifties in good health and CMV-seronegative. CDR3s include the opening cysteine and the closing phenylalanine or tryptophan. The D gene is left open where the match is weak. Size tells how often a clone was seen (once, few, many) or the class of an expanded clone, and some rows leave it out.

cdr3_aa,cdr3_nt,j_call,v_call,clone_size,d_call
CASSRTGNTGELFF,TGTGCCAGCAGCAGGACAGGGAACACCGGGGAGCTGTTTTTT,TRBJ2-2,TRBV5-4,-,TRBD1
CASSVGGGGLTYEQYF,TGTGCCAGCAGCGTAGGTGGCGGGGGGCTCACCTACGAGCAGTACTTC,TRBJ2-7,TRBV9,few,TRBD2
CASSSGTSGTDTQYF,TGCGCCAGCAGCTCCGGGACTAGCGGAACAGATACGCAGTATTTT,TRBJ2-3,TRBV5-1,-,TRBD2
CASSQTGVAAGNTIYF,TGCGCCAGCAGCCAAACAGGGGTGGCCGCTGGAAACACCATATATTTT,TRBJ1-3,TRBV4-1,-,TRBD1
CASTLITGVGDTQYF,TGTGCCAGCACCCTAATCACAGGGGTTGGAGATACGCAGTATTTT,TRBJ2-3,TRBV28,-,TRBD1
CASRGDGNTIYF,TGTGCCAGCCGCGGAGATGGAAACACCATATATTTT,TRBJ1-3,TRBV6-1,-,-
CASSLGGRETQYF,TGCGCCAGCAGCTTGGGCGGGAGGGAAACCCAGTACTTC,TRBJ2-5,TRBV5-1,-,TRBD2
CASIHGRGAETQYF,TGCGCCAGCATCCACGGGAGGGGGGCAGAGACCCAGTACTTC,TRBJ2-5,TRBV10-2,-,TRBD2
CASSVGGRNTEAFF,TGTGCCAGCAGCGTAGGGGGCAGGAACACTGAAGCTTTCTTT,TRBJ1-1,TRBV9,-,-
CASSLKGVTGELFF,TGTGCCAGCAGCTTAAAGGGGGTCACCGGGGAGCTGTTTTTT,TRBJ2-2,TRBV7-8,-,-